This TCR beta chain was sequenced during a study of blood T cell repertoires in COVID-19. Across the whole study: COVID-19 samples collected from the United States, Italy and Spain covered acute and convalescent phases.

During active infection, Seattle patients enrolled and were then monitored through disease. Original processing notes: Scientists estimated how many nucleated cells there were by amplifying reference gene primers. Clones were sequenced by immunoSEQ multiplex PCR, and TCRdb holds only the in-frame ones, with some missing. V, J and clone size reflect that table, while D and trimming were determined from the DNA. The repertoire holds some 250,000 clones, with roughly 86% as singletons. The germline V gene has CDR1 LNHDA and CDR2 SQIVND (reference sequence). The V gene end was trimmed by 0 bases and the J gene end by 4 bases; junction bases not matched to a gene: 5. The CDR3 runs 16 residues.

The sequence was obtained from a woman aged 60-75 years with COVID-19, enrolled during active disease. Sequencing was performed on peripheral blood. The genes are TRBV19 and TRBJ2-2; TRBD2 agrees at 7 bases. The CDR3 DNA sequence: TGTGCCAGTAGTATAGATCTCCGCGGGAGCACCGGGGAGCTGTTTTTT. Translated: CASSIDLRGSTGELFF.